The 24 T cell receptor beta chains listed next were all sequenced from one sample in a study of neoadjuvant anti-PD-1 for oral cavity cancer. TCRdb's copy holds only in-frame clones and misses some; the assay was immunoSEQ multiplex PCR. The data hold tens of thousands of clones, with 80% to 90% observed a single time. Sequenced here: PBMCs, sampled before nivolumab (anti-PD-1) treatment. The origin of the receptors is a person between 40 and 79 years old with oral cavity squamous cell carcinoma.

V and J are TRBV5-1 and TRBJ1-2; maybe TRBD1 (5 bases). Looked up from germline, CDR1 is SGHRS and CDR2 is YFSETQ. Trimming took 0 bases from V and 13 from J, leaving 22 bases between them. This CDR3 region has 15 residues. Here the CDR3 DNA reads TGCGCCAGCAGCTTGGCCCCCCTGGGGCAGGAACGACCCACCTTC. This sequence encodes CASSLAPLGQERPTF.

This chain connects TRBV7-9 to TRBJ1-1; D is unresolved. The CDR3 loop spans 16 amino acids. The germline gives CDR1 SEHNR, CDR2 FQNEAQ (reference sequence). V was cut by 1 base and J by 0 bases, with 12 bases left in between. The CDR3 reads CASSLGSAIMNTEAFF. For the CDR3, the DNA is TGTGCCAGCAGCTTAGGGTCGGCGATCATGAACACTGAAGCTTTCTTT.

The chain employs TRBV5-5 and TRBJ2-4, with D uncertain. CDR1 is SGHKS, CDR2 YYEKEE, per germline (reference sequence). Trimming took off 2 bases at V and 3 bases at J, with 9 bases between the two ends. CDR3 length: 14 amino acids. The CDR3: CASSFRTSKNIQYF. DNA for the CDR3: TGTGCCAGCAGCTTTAGGACGAGCAAAAACATTCAGTACTTC.

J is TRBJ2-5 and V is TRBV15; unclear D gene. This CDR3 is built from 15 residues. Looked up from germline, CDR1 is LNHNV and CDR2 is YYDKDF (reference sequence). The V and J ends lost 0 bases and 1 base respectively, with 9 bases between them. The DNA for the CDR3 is TGTGCCACCAGCAGAGAGGCTGGGGTCCAAGAGACCCAGTACTTC. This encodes CATSREAGVQETQYF.

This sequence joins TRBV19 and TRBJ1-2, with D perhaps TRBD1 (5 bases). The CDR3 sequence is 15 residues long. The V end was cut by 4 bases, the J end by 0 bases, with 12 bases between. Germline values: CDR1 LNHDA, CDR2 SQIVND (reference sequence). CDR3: CASSTLGTPNYGYTF. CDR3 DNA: TGTGCCAGTAGTACCCTCGGGACCCCTAACTATGGCTACACCTTC.

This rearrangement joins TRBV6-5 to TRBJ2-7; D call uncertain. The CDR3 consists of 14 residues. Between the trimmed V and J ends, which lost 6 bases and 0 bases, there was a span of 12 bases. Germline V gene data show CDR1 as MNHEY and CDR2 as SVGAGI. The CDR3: CASRPMASSYEQYF. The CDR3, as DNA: TGTGCCAGCAGGCCTATGGCGAGCTCCTACGAGCAGTACTTC.

The CDR3 sequence: CASSIRGTSGRAHPIYNEQFF. The CDR3 DNA is TGTGCCAGTAGTATACGAGGGACTAGCGGGAGGGCTCATCCAATTTACAATGAGCAGTTCTTC. V and J are TRBV19 and TRBJ2-1; 16 bases align to TRBD2. CDR3 length equals 21 residues. Germline V gives CDR1 LNHDA, CDR2 SQIVND (reference sequence). V shed 2 bases and J 4 bases; nucleotides not matched to a gene: 14.

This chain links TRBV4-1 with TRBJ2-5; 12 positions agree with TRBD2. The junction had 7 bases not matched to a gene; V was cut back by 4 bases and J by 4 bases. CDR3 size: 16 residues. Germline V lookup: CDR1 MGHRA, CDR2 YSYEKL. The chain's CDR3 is CASSPDLGLAGETQYF. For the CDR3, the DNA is TGCGCCAGCAGCCCCGACCTGGGACTAGCGGGAGAGACCCAGTACTTC.

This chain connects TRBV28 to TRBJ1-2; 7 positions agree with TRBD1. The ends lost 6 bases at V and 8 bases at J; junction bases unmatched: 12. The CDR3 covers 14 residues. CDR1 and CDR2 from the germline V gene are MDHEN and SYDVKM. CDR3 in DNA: TGTGCCAGCAGCTTAGGTAGACAGGGTGTAGGCTACACCTTC. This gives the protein CASSLGRQGVGYTF.

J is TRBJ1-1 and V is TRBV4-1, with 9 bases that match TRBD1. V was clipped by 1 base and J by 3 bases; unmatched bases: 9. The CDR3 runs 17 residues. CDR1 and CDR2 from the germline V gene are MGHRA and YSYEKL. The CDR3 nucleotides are TGCGCCAGCAGCCAAGGGACAGGGGTAGGTTTGCACACTGAAGCTTTCTTT. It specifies CASSQGTGVGLHTEAFF.

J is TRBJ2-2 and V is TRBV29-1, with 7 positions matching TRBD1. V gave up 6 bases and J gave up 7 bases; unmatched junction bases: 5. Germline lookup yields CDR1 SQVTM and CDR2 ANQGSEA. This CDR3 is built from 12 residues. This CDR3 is CSVTGAIGELFF. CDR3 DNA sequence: TGCAGCGTAACAGGGGCGATCGGGGAGCTGTTTTTT.

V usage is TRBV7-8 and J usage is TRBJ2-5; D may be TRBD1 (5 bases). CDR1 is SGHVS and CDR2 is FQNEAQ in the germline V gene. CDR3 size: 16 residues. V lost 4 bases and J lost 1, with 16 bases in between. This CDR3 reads CASSSGFRQRQETQYF. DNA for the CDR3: TGTGCCAGCAGCTCCGGATTCCGACAGCGCCAAGAGACCCAGTACTTC.

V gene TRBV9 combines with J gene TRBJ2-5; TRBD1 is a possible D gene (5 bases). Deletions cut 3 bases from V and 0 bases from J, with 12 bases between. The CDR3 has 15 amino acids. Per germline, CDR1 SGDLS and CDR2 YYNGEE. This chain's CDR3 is CASSATTAYQETQYF. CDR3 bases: TGTGCCAGCAGCGCGACGACAGCCTACCAAGAGACCCAGTACTTC.

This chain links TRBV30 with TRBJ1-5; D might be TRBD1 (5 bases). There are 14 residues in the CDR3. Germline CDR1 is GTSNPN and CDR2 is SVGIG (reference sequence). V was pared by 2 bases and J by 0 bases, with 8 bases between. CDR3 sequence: CAWSPGNSNQPQHF. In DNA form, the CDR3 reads TGTGCCTGGAGTCCAGGGAATAGCAATCAGCCCCAGCATTTT. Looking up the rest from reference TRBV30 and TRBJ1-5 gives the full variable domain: SQTIHQWPATLVQPVGSPLSLECTVEGTSNPNLYWYRQAAGRGLQLLFYSVGIGQISSEVPQNLSASRPQDRQFILSSKKLLLSDSGFYLCAWSPGNSNQPQHFGDGTRLSIL.

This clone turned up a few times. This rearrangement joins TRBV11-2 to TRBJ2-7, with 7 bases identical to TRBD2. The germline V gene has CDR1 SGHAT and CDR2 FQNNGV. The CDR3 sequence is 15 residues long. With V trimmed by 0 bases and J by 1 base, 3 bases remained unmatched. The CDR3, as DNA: TGTGCCAGCAGCTTAGACGGCGGGAGTTCCTACGAGCAGTACTTC. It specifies CASSLDGGSSYEQYF. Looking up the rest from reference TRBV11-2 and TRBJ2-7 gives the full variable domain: EAGVAQSPRYKIIEKRQSVAFWCNPISGHATLYWYQQILGQGPKLLIQFQNNGVVDDSQLPKDRFSAERLKGVDSTLKIQPAKLEDSAVYLCASSLDGGSSYEQYFGPGTRLTVT.

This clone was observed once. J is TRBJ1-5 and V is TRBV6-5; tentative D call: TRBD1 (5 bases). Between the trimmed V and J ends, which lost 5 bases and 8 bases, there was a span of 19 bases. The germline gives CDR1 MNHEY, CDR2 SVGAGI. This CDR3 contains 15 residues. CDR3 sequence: CASSRTGTTNEPQHF. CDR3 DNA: TGTGCCAGCAGTAGAACCGGGACCACGAACGAGCCCCAGCATTTT.

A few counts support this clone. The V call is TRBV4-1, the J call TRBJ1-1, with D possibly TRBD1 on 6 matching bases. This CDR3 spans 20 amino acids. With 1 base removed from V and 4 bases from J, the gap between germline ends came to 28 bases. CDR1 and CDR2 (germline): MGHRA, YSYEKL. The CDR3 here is CASSQGLGYGAILGGTEAFF. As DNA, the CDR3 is TGCGCCAGCAGCCAAGGCCTGGGATATGGGGCTATTCTAGGGGGCACTGAAGCTTTCTTT.

CDR3 residues: CASSLETGVYTIYF. CDR3 sequence (DNA): TGTGCCAGCAGCCTAGAGACAGGGGTTTACACCATATATTTT. The chain is built from TRBV28 and TRBJ1-3, with 8 bases aligning to TRBD1. CDR1 is MDHEN and CDR2 is SYDVKM in the germline V gene. V shed 6 bases and J 8 bases; nucleotides not matched to a gene: 9. This CDR3 has 14 amino acids.

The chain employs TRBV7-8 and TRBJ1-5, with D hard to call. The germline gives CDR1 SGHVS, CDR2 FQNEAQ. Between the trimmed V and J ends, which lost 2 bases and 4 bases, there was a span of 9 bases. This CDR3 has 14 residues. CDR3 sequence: CASSLRSWNQPQHF. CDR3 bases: TGTGCCAGCAGCTTACGGTCGTGGAATCAGCCCCAGCATTTT. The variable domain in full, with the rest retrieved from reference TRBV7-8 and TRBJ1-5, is GAGVSQSPRYKVAKRGQDVALRCDPISGHVSLFWYQQALGQGPEFLTYFQNEAQLDKSGLPSDRFFAERPEGSVSTLKIQRTQQEDSAVYLCASSLRSWNQPQHFGDGTRLSIL.

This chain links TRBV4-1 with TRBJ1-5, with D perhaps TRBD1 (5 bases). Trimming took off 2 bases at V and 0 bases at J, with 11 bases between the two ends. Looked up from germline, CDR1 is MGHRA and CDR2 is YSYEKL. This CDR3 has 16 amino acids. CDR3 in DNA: TGCGCCAGCAGCCAAAGGACATACGATAGCAATCAGCCCCAGCATTTT. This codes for CASSQRTYDSNQPQHF.

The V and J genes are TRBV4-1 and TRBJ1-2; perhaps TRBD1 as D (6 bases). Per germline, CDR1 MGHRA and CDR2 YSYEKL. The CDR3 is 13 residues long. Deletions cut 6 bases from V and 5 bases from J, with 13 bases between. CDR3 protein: CASRPIGGYGYTF. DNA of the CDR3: TGCGCCAGCAGGCCCATAGGGGGTTATGGCTACACCTTC.

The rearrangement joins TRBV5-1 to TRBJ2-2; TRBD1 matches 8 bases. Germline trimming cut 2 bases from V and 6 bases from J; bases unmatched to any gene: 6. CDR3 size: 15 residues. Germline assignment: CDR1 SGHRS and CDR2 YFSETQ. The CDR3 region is CASSFGQQGAGELFF. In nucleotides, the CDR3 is TGCGCCAGCAGCTTTGGCCAACAGGGGGCCGGGGAGCTGTTTTTT.

CDR3 region: CASSPAGGGTEAFF. The CDR3 DNA reads TGTGCCAGCAGCCCTGCCGGGGGGGGGACTGAAGCTTTCTTT. The chain joins TRBV27 to TRBJ1-1, with D tentatively TRBD1 (5 bases). Germline V lookup: CDR1 MNHEY, CDR2 SMNVEV (reference sequence). V was clipped by 6 bases and J by 5 bases, with 16 bases between them. The CDR3 sequence is 14 residues long.

The CDR3 DNA reads TGTGCCAGCAGTTTGGACCGACTGTTCACAGATACGCAGTATTTT. Its protein is CASSLDRLFTDTQYF. This chain uses TRBV27 with TRBJ2-3; no clear D gene. V was clipped by 3 bases and J by 2 bases, with 12 bases between them. CDR1 is MNHEY and CDR2 is SMNVEV in the germline V gene (reference sequence). The CDR3 extends over 15 amino acids.